This T cell receptor (beta chain) was recovered during a study of T cell changes during pregnancy in multiple sclerosis. CDR1 is SGHTA and CDR2 is FQGNSA in the germline V gene. V was pared by 1 base and J by 5 bases, with 11 bases between. The CDR3 length is 15 residues. Measured with immunoSEQ multiplex PCR; TCRdb has only the in-frame clones, and not every one. The sample records about 32,000 clones, around nine tenths being singletons. Sequences were derived from CD8+ T cells from peripheral blood mononuclear cells, sampled in the first trimester of pregnancy. This rearrangement joins TRBV7-2 to TRBJ2-2, with a possible D match to TRBD1 (6 bases). The receptor was derived from a female donor with multiple sclerosis, enrolled in a pregnancy study. The CDR3 loop reads CASSLGGPVTGELFF. The DNA of the CDR3 is TGTGCCAGCAGCTTAGGGGGGCCAGTTACCGGGGAGCTGTTTTTT.